These T cell receptor beta chains were read from a single sample in a study of T cell repertoires in cytomegalovirus infection. TCRdb recomputed calls from the reads with MiXCR, one row per CDR3 protein. The table includes approximately 250,000 distinct CDR3 sequences, over 20% detected once. Sequencing used CD8+ T cells from PBMCs. The origin of the receptors is a human donor in good health (CMV status not recorded). Some clones in this sample may be carry-over from other donors' samples. Each CDR3 is given with its conserved first and last residue. A D gene is named only where the DNA matches it firmly. A row's size may be missing; if present it is once, few, many or a size class.

>TRBV28|few|TRBJ2-2|.
CASSLPGPQFTGELFF
TGTGCCAGCAGCCTCCCGGGGCCGCAGTTCACCGGGGAGCTGTTTTTT
>TRBV10-3|few|TRBJ2-5|.
CAISESQGLQETQYF
TGTGCCATCAGTGAGTCGCAGGGTCTCCAAGAGACCCAGTACTTC
>TRBV6-1|few|TRBJ1-1|.
CASGETGRWNTEAFF
TGTGCCAGCGGTGAAACGGGCCGATGGAACACTGAAGCTTTCTTT
>TRBV28|.|TRBJ1-2|.
CASNPIGLGGYTF
TGTGCCAGCAACCCGATTGGTCTGGGGGGCTACACCTTC
>TRBV7-8|many|TRBJ1-1|.
CASSFTPGGNTEAFF
TGTGCCAGCAGCTTCACTCCCGGCGGGAACACTGAAGCTTTCTTT
>TRBV7-9|many|TRBJ1-3|.
CASSPLVSGNTIYF
TGTGCCAGCAGCCCATTGGTCTCTGGAAACACCATATATTTT
>TRBV18|many|TRBJ2-7|TRBD1
CASSPTGGYDEQYF
TGTGCCAGCTCACCGACAGGGGGGTATGACGAGCAGTACTTC
>TRBV4-1|.|TRBJ1-2|.
CASSQVGGADGYTF
TGCGCCAGCAGCCAAGTAGGCGGCGCGGATGGCTACACCTTC
>TRBV10-1|.|TRBJ1-2|.
CASSGYRAYGYTF
TGCGCCAGCAGTGGGTACAGGGCCTATGGCTACACCTTC
>TRBV24-1|.|TRBJ1-2|TRBD1
CATKQGANIANYGYTF
TGTGCCACCAAGCAGGGGGCGAATATAGCTAACTATGGCTACACCTTC
>TRBV12-3/TRBV12-4|few|TRBJ2-5|TRBD2
CASSSGAGGRETQYF
TGTGCCAGCAGCTCAGGCGCGGGGGGCCGGGAGACCCAGTACTTC
>TRBV5-1|few|TRBJ1-3|.
CASSVDGNTIYF
TGCGCCAGCAGCGTGGACGGCAACACCATATATTTT
>TRBV19|.|TRBJ2-1|TRBD1
CASSYGTGSPYNEQFF
TGTGCCAGTAGTTACGGGACAGGGTCCCCCTACAATGAGCAGTTCTTC
>TRBV4-1|many|TRBJ2-7|TRBD1
CASSYSGTGSYEQYF
TGTGCCAGCAGTTACTCCGGGACAGGATCCTACGAGCAGTACTTC
>TRBV7-2|.|TRBJ2-6|.
CASRLGVVGANVLTF
TGTGCCAGCAGATTAGGGGTAGTTGGGGCCAACGTCCTGACTTTC
>TRBV27|few|TRBJ2-5|.
CASRSGQQETQYF
TGTGCCAGCAGGAGTGGACAGCAAGAGACCCAGTACTTC
>TRBV4-1|few|TRBJ2-3|TRBD2
CASSRETSGGADTQYF
TGCGCCAGCAGTCGGGAGACTAGCGGGGGGGCTGATACGCAGTATTTT
>TRBV12-3/TRBV12-4|.|TRBJ1-1|TRBD1
CASQPGQVGTEAFF
TGTGCCAGCCAACCCGGACAGGTGGGGACTGAAGCTTTCTTT
>TRBV29-1|.|TRBJ2-1|TRBD2
CSVHPRTSGVNEQFF
TGCAGCGTTCACCCCCGGACTAGCGGGGTCAATGAGCAGTTCTTC
>TRBV4-1|many|TRBJ2-1|TRBD2
CASSHLPGLAGGSSYNEQFF
TGCGCCAGCAGCCATCTACCGGGACTAGCGGGGGGAAGCTCCTACAATGAGCAGTTCTTC
>TRBV9|.|TRBJ2-7|.
CASSSGIGEQYF
TGTGCCAGCAGCTCAGGGATTGGCGAGCAGTACTTC
>TRBV20-1|.|TRBJ2-7|TRBD1
CSARDLTGDYEQYF
TGCAGTGCTAGAGATTTAACAGGGGACTACGAGCAGTACTTC
>TRBV20-1|few|TRBJ2-7|TRBD2
CSAVSGESSYEQYF
TGCAGTGCGGTTAGCGGGGAAAGCTCCTACGAGCAGTACTTC
>TRBV20-1|.|TRBJ2-3|.
CSASGRAGPGDTQYF
TGCAGTGCTAGTGGCCGGGCGGGGCCAGGGGATACGCAGTATTTT
>TRBV24-1|few|TRBJ1-2|.
CATSDLDGYTF
TGTGCCACCAGTGACCTTGATGGCTACACCTTC
>TRBV4-1|.|TRBJ2-7|.
CASSLQGFGSYEQYF
TGCGCCAGCAGCCTCCAAGGGTTCGGGTCCTACGAGCAGTACTTC
>TRBV28|many|TRBJ2-7|.
CASSLYGQFHEQYF
TGTGCCAGCAGTTTATATGGACAGTTCCACGAGCAGTACTTC
>TRBV7-4|few|TRBJ2-1|.
CASSKSYNEQFF
TGTGCCAGCAGCAAGTCCTACAATGAGCAGTTCTTC
>TRBV7-2|many|TRBJ2-5|TRBD1
CASSPRQGEKETQYF
TGTGCCAGCAGCCCCCGACAGGGGGAGAAAGAGACCCAGTACTTC
>TRBV14|.|TRBJ2-2|.
CASSAYRVTGELFF
TGTGCCAGCAGCGCTTACAGGGTAACCGGGGAGCTGTTTTTT
>TRBV24-1|few|TRBJ2-7|.
CATNLDGSYEQYF
TGTGCCACAAACCTGGACGGCTCCTACGAGCAGTACTTC
>TRBV29-1|.|TRBJ2-3|.
CSVEVGRTIDTQYF
TGCAGCGTTGAAGTTGGGCGGACGATAGATACGCAGTATTTT
>TRBV20-1|few|TRBJ2-7|TRBD2
CSAMASGGYEQYF
TGCAGTGCTATGGCTAGCGGGGGGTACGAGCAGTACTTC
>TRBV6-1|many|TRBJ2-1|TRBD1
CASSSAPGQGTYNEQFF
TGTGCCAGCAGCTCCGCCCCAGGACAGGGGACGTACAATGAGCAGTTCTTC
>TRBV6-8|few|TRBJ2-5|.
CASREPFQETQYF
TGTGCCAGCAGGGAGCCGTTTCAAGAGACCCAGTACTTC
>TRBV11-2|few|TRBJ2-5|.
CASSLGGGDLETQYF
TGTGCCAGCAGCTTAGGGGGAGGAGACCTGGAGACCCAGTACTTC
>TRBV7-6|many|TRBJ1-3|.
CASSPGHWSSGNTIYF
TGTGCCAGCAGCCCGGGACATTGGAGCTCTGGAAACACCATATATTTT
>TRBV7-6|many|TRBJ2-3|.
CASSSTGSDDTDTQYF
TGTGCCAGCAGCTCGACAGGTTCGGACGACACAGATACGCAGTATTTT
>TRBV28|few|TRBJ2-1|.
CASSLKFEGGARYEQFF
TGTGCCAGCAGTTTAAAGTTTGAAGGGGGGGCCAGATATGAGCAGTTCTTC
>TRBV7-8|many|TRBJ1-1|.
CASSAAGWENTEAFF
TGTGCCAGCAGCGCAGCGGGCTGGGAGAACACTGAAGCTTTCTTT
>TRBV7-2|many|TRBJ2-6|.
CASSSLTVGANVLTF
TGTGCCAGCAGCTCGCTTACGGTCGGGGCCAACGTCCTGACTTTC
>TRBV9|.|TRBJ2-1|.
CASSGRLSPYEQFF
TGTGCCAGCAGCGGTAGACTTAGTCCGTATGAGCAGTTCTTC
>TRBV7-9|few|TRBJ1-2|.
CASSSLGGDGYTF
TGTGCCAGCAGTTCGCTAGGAGGAGATGGCTACACCTTC
>TRBV2|.|TRBJ2-1|TRBD2
CASRPTSGFSYNEQFF
TGTGCCAGCAGACCGACTAGCGGGTTCTCCTACAATGAGCAGTTCTTC
>TRBV11-2|.|TRBJ1-4|.
CASSPDGVMREKLFF
TGTGCCAGCAGCCCGGACGGAGTGATGCGTGAAAAACTGTTTTTT
>TRBV4-1|few|TRBJ2-7|TRBD2
CASSQDREDFDEQYF
TGCGCCAGCAGCCAAGATCGGGAGGATTTCGACGAGCAGTACTTC
>TRBV20-1|many|TRBJ1-2|.
CSPFGTNYGYTF
TGCAGTCCTTTCGGCACTAACTATGGCTACACCTTC
>TRBV12-3/TRBV12-4|.|TRBJ1-2|.
CASSNRVGYTF
TGTGCCAGCAGCAACAGGGTCGGCTACACCTTC
>TRBV11-2|few|TRBJ1-2|.
CASGTPSDGYTF
TGTGCCAGCGGAACTCCCTCTGACGGCTACACCTTC
>TRBV7-8|many|TRBJ2-3|.
CASSQMEGDTQYF
TGTGCCAGCAGCCAAATGGAGGGAGATACGCAGTATTTT
>TRBV28|few|TRBJ2-7|TRBD1
CASSFAGQGGEQYF
TGTGCCAGCAGTTTCGCAGGACAGGGGGGCGAGCAGTACTTC
>TRBV5-6|few|TRBJ2-1|TRBD2
CASSWGLAGANEQFF
TGTGCCAGCAGCTGGGGACTAGCGGGGGCGAATGAGCAGTTCTTC
>TRBV24-1|few|TRBJ2-1|TRBD1
CATGGDRAIDEQFF
TGTGCCACCGGGGGGGACAGGGCGATCGATGAGCAGTTCTTC